This TCR beta chain was retrieved from a study of technical replicates of blood from a handful of donors. Looked up from germline, CDR1 is GTSNPN and CDR2 is SVGIG (reference sequence). The germline V and J ends were trimmed by 1 base and 4 bases, with 10 bases remaining between them. The CDR3 runs 13 residues. This clone showed up just once. Generated by immunoSEQ multiplex PCR, the TCRdb table keeps only in-frame clones and is missing some. The data contain some 66,000 clones, 88% of them singletons. The sequence was obtained from a human donor in good health. Some clones in this sample may be carry-over from other donors' samples. This chain uses TRBV30 with TRBJ2-5; possibly TRBD1 for D (5 bases). Sequences were obtained from PBMCs. The CDR3 coding sequence is TGTGCCTGGAGTGGAATGGGGCGAGAGACCCAGTACTTC. This encodes CAWSGMGRETQYF. Full variable domain (rest looked up from reference TRBV30 and TRBJ2-5): SQTIHQWPATLVQPVGSPLSLECTVEGTSNPNLYWYRQAAGRGLQLLFYSVGIGQISSEVPQNLSASRPQDRQFILSSKKLLLSDSGFYLCAWSGMGRETQYFGPGTRLLVL.